This T cell receptor (beta chain) was found in a study of T-cell memory formation after mild COVID-19. Each CDR3 protein is one row after TCRdb ran MiXCR on the 5' RACE reads. The table has about 170,000 distinct CDR3 sequences, 10% to 15% seen once. From germline, CDR1 is SNHLY and CDR2 FYNNEI. The CDR3 totals 15 residues. Trimming removed 6 bases from V and 0 bases from J; junction bases left unmatched: 4. The specimen was PBMCs or a T cell subset sorted from them (not recorded which). The sequence was obtained from a man between 18 and 35 years old who had mild COVID-19 (a few samples of this study predate the infection). Cell type and time point are not known. V is TRBV2 and J is TRBJ2-2; 7 nucleotides line up with TRBD1. Here the CDR3 reads CASRRGTANTGELFF. The CDR3 region has the DNA TGTGCCAGCAGGCGAGGGACAGCGAACACCGGGGAGCTGTTTTTT.